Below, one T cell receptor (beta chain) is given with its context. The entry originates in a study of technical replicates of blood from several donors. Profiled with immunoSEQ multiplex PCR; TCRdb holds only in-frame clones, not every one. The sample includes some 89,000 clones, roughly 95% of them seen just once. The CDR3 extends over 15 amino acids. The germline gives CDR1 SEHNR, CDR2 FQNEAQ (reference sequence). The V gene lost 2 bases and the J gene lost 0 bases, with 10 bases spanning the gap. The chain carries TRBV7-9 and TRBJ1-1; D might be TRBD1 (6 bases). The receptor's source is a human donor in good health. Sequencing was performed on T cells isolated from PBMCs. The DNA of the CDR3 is TGTGCCAGCAGCTTACGGGGGGCCGTGAACACTGAAGCTTTCTTT. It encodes CASSLRGAVNTEAFF.